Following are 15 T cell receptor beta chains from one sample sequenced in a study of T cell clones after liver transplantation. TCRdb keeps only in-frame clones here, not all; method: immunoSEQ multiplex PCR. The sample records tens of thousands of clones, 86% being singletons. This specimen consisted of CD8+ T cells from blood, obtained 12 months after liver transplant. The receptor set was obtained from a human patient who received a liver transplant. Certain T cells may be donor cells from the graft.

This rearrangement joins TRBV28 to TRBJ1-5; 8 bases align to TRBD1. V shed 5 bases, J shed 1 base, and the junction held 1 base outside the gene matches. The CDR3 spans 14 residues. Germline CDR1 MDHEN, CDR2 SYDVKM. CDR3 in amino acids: CASSRQGSNQPQHF. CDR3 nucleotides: TGTGCCAGCAGTCGACAGGGGAGCAATCAGCCCCAGCATTTT. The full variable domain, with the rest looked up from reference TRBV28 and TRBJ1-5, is DVKVTQSSRYLVKRTGEKVFLECVQDMDHENMFWYRQDPGLGLRLIYFSYDVKMKEKGDIPEGYSVSREKKERFSLILESASTNQTSMYLCASSRQGSNQPQHFGDGTRLSIL.

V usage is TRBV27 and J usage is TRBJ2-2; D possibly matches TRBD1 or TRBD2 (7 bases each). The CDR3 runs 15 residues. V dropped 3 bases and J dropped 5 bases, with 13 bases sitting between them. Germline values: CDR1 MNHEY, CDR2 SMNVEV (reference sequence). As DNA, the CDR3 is TGTGCCAGCAGTTTCCAGGGGGAGGGGACCGGGGAGCTGTTTTTT. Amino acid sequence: CASSFQGEGTGELFF.

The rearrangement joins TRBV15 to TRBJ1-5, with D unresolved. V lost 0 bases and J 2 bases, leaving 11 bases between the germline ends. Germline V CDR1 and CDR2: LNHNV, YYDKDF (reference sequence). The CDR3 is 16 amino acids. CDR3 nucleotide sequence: TGTGCCACCAGCAGAGATCGGGGTTTGGGCAATCAGCCCCAGCATTTT. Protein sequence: CATSRDRGLGNQPQHF.

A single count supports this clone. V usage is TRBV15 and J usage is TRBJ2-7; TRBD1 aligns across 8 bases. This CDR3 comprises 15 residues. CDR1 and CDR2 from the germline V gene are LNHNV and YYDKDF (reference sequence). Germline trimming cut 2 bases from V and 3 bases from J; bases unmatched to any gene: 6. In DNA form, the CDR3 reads TGTGCCACCAGCAGACCCCCGGGACAGGACTACGAGCAGTACTTC. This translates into CATSRPPGQDYEQYF.

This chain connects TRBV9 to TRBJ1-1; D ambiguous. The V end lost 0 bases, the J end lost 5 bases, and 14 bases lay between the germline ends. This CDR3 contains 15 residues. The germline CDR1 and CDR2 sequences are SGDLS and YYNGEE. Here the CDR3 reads CASSVGLGVRTEAFF. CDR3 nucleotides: TGTGCCAGCAGCGTAGGATTGGGAGTCCGAACTGAAGCTTTCTTT.

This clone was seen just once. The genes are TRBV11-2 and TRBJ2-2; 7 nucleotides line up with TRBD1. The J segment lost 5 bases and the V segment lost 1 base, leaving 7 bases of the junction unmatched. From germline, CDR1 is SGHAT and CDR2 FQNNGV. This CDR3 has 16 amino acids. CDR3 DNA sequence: TGTGCCAGCAGCTTAGTAAGGGGGCTGAATACCGGGGAGCTGTTTTTT. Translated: CASSLVRGLNTGELFF.

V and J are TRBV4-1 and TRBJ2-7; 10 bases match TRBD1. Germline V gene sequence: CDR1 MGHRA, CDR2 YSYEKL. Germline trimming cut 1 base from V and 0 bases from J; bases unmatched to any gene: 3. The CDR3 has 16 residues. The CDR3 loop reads CASSQAGTGVSYEQYF. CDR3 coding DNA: TGCGCCAGCAGCCAAGCCGGGACAGGGGTCTCCTACGAGCAGTACTTC.

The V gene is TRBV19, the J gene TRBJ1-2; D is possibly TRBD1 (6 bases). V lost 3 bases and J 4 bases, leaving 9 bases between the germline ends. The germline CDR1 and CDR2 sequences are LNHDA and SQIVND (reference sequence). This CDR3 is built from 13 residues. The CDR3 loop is CASSMRGGYGYTF. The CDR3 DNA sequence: TGTGCCAGTAGTATGAGGGGGGGCTATGGCTACACCTTC.

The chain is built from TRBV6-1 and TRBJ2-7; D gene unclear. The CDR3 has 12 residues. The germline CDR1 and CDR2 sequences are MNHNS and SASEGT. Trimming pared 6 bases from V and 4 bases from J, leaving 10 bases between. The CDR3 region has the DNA TGTGCCAGCAGGCTCCGGGCTTACGAGCAGTACTTC. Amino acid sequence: CASRLRAYEQYF.

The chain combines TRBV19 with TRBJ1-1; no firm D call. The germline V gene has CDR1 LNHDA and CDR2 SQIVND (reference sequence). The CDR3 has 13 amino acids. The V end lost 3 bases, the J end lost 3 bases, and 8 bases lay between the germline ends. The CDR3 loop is CASSMRLHTEAFF. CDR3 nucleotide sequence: TGTGCCAGTAGTATGAGGCTTCACACTGAAGCTTTCTTT.

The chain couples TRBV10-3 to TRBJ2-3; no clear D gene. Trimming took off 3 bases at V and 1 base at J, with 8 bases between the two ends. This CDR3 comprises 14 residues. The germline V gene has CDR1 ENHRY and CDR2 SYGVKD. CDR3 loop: CAISELGGTDTQYF. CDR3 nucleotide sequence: TGTGCCATCAGTGAATTGGGCGGCACAGATACGCAGTATTTT.

CDR3 nucleotides: TGTGCCAGCAGCTCGGGCACATACTACGAGCAGTACTTC. Protein product: CASSSGTYYEQYF. The genes are TRBV7-9 and TRBJ2-7; no clear D gene. From germline, CDR1 is SEHNR and CDR2 FQNEAQ (reference sequence). The CDR3 loop spans 13 amino acids. Trimming removed 4 bases from V and 3 bases from J, with 10 bases in between.

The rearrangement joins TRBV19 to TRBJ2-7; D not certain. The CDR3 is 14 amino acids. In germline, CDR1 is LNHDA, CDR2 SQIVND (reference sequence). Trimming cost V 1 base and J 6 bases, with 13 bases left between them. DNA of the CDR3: TGTGCCAGTAGTATAGGAGGATCCGGCCCCGAGCAGTACTTC. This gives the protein CASSIGGSGPEQYF.

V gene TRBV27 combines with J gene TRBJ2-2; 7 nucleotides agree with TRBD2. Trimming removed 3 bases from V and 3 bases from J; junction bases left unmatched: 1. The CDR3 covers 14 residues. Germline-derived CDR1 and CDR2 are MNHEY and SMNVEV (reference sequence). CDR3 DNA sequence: TGTGCCAGCAGTTTCGGGGGGTACACCGGGGAGCTGTTTTTT. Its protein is CASSFGGYTGELFF.

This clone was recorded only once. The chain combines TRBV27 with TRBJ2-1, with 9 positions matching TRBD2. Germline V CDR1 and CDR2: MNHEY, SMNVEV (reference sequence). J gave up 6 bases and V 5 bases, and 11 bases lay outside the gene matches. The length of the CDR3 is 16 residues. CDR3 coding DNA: TGTGCCAGCAGTGGCTCTAGCGGGGAAATAATCAATGAGCAGTTCTTC. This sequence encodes CASSGSSGEIINEQFF.